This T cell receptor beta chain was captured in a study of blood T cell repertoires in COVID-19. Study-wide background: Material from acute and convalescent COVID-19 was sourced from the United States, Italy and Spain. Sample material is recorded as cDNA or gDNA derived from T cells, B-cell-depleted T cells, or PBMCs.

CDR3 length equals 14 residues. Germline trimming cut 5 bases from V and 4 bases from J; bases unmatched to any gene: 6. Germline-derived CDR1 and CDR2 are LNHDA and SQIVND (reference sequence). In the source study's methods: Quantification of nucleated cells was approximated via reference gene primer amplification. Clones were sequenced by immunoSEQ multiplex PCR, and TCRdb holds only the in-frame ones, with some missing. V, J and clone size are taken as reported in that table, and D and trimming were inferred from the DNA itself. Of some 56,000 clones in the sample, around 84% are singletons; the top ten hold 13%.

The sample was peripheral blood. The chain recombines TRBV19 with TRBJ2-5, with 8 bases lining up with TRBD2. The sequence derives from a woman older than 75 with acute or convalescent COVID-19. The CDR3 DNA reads TGTGCCAGTAGTGGAGGGACTAGTGGAGAGACCCAGTACTTC. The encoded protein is CASSGGTSGETQYF.